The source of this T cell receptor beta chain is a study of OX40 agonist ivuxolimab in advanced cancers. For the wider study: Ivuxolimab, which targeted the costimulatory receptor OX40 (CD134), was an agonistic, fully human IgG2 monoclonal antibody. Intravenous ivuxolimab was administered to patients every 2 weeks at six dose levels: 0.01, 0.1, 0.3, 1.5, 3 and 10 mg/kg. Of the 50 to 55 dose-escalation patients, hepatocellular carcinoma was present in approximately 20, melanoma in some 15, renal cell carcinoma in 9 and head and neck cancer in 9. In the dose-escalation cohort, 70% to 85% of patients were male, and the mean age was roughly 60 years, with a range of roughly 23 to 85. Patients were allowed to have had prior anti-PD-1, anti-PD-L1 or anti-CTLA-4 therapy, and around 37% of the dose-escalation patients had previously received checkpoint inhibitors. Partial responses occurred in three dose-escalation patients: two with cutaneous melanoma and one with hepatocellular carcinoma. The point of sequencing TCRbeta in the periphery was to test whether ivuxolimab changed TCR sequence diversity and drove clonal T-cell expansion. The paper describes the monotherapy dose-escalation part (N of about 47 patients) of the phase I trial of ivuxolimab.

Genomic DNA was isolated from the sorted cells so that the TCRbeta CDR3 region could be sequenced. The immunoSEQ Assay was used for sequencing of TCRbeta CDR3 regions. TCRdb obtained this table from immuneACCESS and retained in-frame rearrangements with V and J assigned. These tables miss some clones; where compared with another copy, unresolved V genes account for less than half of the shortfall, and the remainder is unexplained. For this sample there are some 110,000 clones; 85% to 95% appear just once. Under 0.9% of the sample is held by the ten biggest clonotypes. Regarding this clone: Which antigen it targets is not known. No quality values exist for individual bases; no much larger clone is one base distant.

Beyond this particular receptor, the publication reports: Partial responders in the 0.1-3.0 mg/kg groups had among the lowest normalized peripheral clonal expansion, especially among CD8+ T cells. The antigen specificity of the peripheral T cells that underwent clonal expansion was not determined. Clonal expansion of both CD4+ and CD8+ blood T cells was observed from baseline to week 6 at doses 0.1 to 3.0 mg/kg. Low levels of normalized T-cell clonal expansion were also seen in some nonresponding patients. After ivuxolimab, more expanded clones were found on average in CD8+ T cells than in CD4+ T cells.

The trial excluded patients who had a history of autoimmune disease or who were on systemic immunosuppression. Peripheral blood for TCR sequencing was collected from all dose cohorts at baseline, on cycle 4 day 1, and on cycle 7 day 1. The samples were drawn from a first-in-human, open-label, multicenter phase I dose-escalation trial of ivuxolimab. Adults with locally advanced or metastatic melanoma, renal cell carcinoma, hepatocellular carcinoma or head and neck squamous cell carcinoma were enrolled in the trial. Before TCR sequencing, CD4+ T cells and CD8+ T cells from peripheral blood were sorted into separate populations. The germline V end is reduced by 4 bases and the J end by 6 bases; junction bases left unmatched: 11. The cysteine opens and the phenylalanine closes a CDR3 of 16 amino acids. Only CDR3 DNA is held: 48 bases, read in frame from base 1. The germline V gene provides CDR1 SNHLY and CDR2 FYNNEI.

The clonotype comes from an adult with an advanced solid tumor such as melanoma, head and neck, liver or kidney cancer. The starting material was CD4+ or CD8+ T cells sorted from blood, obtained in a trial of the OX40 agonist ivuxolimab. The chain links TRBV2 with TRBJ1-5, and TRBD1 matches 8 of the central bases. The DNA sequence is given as TGTGCCAGCAGTGTACAACAGGGGGTCGTTGGTCAGCCCCAGCATTTT. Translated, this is CASSVQQGVVGQPQHF.